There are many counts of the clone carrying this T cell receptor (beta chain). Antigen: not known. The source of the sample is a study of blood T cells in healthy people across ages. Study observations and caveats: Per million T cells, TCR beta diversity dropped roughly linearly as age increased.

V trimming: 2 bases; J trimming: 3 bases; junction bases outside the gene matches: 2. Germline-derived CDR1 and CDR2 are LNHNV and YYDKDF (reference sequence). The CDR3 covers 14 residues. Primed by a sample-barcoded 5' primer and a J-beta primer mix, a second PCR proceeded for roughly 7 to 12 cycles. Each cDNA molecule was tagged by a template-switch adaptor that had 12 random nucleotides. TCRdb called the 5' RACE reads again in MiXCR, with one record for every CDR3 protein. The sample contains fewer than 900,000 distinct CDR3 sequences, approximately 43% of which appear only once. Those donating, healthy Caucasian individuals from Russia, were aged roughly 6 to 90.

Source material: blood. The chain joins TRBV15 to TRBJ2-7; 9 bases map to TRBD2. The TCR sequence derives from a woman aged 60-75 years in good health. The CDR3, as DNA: TGTGCCACCAGCAGACGTAGCGGGAGCTACGAGCAGTACTTC. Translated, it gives CATSRRSGSYEQYF.